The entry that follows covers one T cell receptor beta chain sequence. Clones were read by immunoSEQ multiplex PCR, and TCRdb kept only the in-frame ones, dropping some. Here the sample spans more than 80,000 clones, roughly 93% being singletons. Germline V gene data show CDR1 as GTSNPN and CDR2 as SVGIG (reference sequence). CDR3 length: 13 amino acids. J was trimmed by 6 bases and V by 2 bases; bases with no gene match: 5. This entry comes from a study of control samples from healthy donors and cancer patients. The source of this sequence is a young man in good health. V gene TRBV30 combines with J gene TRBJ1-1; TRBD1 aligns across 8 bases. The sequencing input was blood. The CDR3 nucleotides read TGTGCCTGGAGTTTGACAGGGGCGGCTGAAGCTTTCTTT. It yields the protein CAWSLTGAAEAFF.